One and the same sample provided the 25 T cell receptor beta chains below, sequenced in a study of follicular helper T cells after annual influenza vaccination. Produced via immunoSEQ multiplex PCR; TCRdb's table is partial and in-frame only. Counted here are some 15,000 clones, about four fifths occurring once; the ten biggest clones make up 0.25% to 0.3%. Specified time point: 2014-2015 season, pre-vaccination. This specimen was CXCR5- memory CD4+ T cells sorted from blood, taken on the day of influenza vaccination. These receptors came from an adult who received the influenza vaccine.

The V call is TRBV19, the J call TRBJ2-5; TRBD2 matches 9 bases. The CDR3 runs 14 residues. Germline CDR1 and CDR2: LNHDA and SQIVND (reference sequence). The J segment lost 5 bases and the V segment lost 3 bases, leaving 4 bases of the junction unmatched. The CDR3 DNA is TGTGCCAGTAGTATTTATCTAGCGGGGGAGACCCAGTACTTC. Encoded protein: CASSIYLAGETQYF.

The chain uses TRBV7-2 and TRBJ1-2; 9 nucleotides align to TRBD1. The J segment lost 8 bases and the V segment lost 4 bases, leaving 5 bases of the junction unmatched. This CDR3 spans 13 amino acids. Germline V gene data show CDR1 as SGHTA and CDR2 as FQGNSA. The CDR3 DNA is TGTGCCAGCAGCTCCGGGACAGGGCAAGGCTACACCTTC. This sequence encodes CASSSGTGQGYTF.

This chain connects TRBV15 to TRBJ2-6, with 7 bases matching TRBD2. The V gene's germline CDR1 is LNHNV and CDR2 YYDKDF (reference sequence). The CDR3 is 15 amino acids. Trimming took 5 bases from V and 2 from J; bases not matched to a gene: 3. The CDR3 sequence is CATSRSGTGANVLTF. Here the CDR3 DNA reads TGTGCCACCAGCCGAAGCGGGACTGGGGCCAACGTCCTGACTTTC.

The chain has TRBV30 and TRBJ1-2; D gene ambiguous. Germline CDR1 reads GTSNPN; CDR2 reads SVGIG (reference sequence). Trimming cost V 0 bases and J 3 bases, with 8 bases left between them. The CDR3 length is 13 residues. In nucleotides, the CDR3 is TGTGCCTGGAGTGTATCGGGGTACTATGGCTACACCTTC. Translated, it gives CAWSVSGYYGYTF. Full variable domain (rest looked up from reference TRBV30 and TRBJ1-2): SQTIHQWPATLVQPVGSPLSLECTVEGTSNPNLYWYRQAAGRGLQLLFYSVGIGQISSEVPQNLSASRPQDRQFILSSKKLLLSDSGFYLCAWSVSGYYGYTFGSGTRLTVV.

The V and J genes are TRBV4-1 and TRBJ2-5, with D possibly called TRBD1 or TRBD2 (5 bases each). Germline V lookup: CDR1 MGHRA, CDR2 YSYEKL. V was shortened by 1 base and J by 3 bases, with 6 bases between the two germline ends. The CDR3 extends over 13 amino acids. The CDR3 DNA follows: TGCGCCAGCAGCCAAGTGGGGGAAGAGACCCAGTACTTC. Translating gives CASSQVGEETQYF.

CDR3 sequence (DNA): TGTGCCTGGAGCGGGCAGGGAGGTACTAATGAAAAACTGTTTTTT. Translated: CAWSGQGGTNEKLFF. The rearrangement uses TRBV30 and TRBJ1-4, with D possibly matching TRBD1 (5 bases). The germline CDR1 and CDR2 sequences are GTSNPN and SVGIG (reference sequence). Trimming left V 3 bases short and J 2 bases short, with 13 bases between. CDR3 length equals 15 residues.

V is TRBV9 and J is TRBJ2-3; D unclear. Looked up from germline, CDR1 is SGDLS and CDR2 is YYNGEE. There are 14 residues in the CDR3. V lost 4 bases, J lost 6 bases, and 15 bases lay in between. The DNA for the CDR3 is TGTGCCAGCAGCATAAGATCTATTAGCGATACGCAGTATTTT. Translating gives CASSIRSISDTQYF. The full variable domain, in which reference TRBV9 and TRBJ2-3 provide the parts outside the CDR3, is DSGVTQTPKHLITATGQRVTLRCSPRSGDLSVYWYQQSLDQGLQFLIQYYNGEERAKGNILERFSAQQFPDLHSELNLSSLELGDSALYFCASSIRSISDTQYFGPGTRLTVL.

The chain links TRBV11-2 to TRBJ2-1, with 7 positions matching TRBD1. V gave up 4 bases and J gave up 2 bases; unmatched junction bases: 2. CDR3 size: 14 residues. Germline V lookup: CDR1 SGHAT, CDR2 FQNNGV. CDR3: CASSSTGAYNEQFF. The CDR3, as DNA: TGTGCCAGCAGCTCAACAGGGGCCTACAATGAGCAGTTCTTC.

The chain couples TRBV28 to TRBJ1-1, with D tentatively TRBD1 (6 bases). With 2 bases removed from V and 7 bases from J, the gap between germline ends came to 11 bases. This CDR3 has 13 amino acids. The germline gives CDR1 MDHEN, CDR2 SYDVKM. The CDR3 loop reads CASSLRWDNEAFF. The DNA of the CDR3 is TGTGCCAGCAGTTTAAGGTGGGACAATGAAGCTTTCTTT.

This clone was counted a single time. The chain recombines TRBV9 with TRBJ2-3; 8 positions match TRBD1. The CDR3 spans 17 residues. From germline, CDR1 is SGDLS and CDR2 YYNGEE. The V and J ends lost 4 bases and 2 bases, in that order; junction bases with no gene match: 12. CDR3 protein: CASSPHFGTGPTDTQYF. CDR3 nucleotides: TGTGCCAGCAGCCCTCACTTCGGGACAGGCCCCACAGATACGCAGTATTTT.

J is TRBJ1-1 and V is TRBV18; D not resolved. Deletions cut 2 bases from V and 6 bases from J, with 16 bases between. This CDR3 has 15 amino acids. Germline V lookup: CDR1 KGHSH, CDR2 LQKENI. CDR3 in DNA: TGTGCCAGCTCACCATTGCGGGGTGAGGTCTCTGAAGCTTTCTTT. Translation gives CASSPLRGEVSEAFF. The whole variable domain, remainder taken from reference TRBV18 and TRBJ1-1, is NAGVMQNPRHLVRRRGQEARLRCSPMKGHSHVYWYRQLPEEGLKFMVYLQKENIIDESGMPKERFSAEFPKEGPSILRIQQVVRGDSAAYFCASSPLRGEVSEAFFGQGTRLTVV.

The chain is built from TRBV10-2 and TRBJ1-1, with 11 bases that match TRBD1. The J segment lost 5 bases and the V segment lost 3 bases, leaving 5 bases of the junction unmatched. CDR1 is WSHSY, CDR2 SAAADI, per germline. The CDR3 sequence is 15 residues long. In DNA form, the CDR3 reads TGCGCCAGCAGTGAAGGGACAGGGGGTCGGACTGAAGCTTTCTTT. It specifies CASSEGTGGRTEAFF.

This clone was detected once. The rearrangement joins TRBV11-3 to TRBJ2-2; possibly TRBD1 for D (6 bases). Per the germline V gene, CDR1 is SGHNT and CDR2 is YENEEA. V lost 5 bases and J 0 bases, leaving 10 bases between the germline ends. There are 15 residues in the CDR3. CDR3 amino acids: CASSPGVPNTGELFF. CDR3 bases: TGTGCCAGCAGCCCAGGGGTCCCGAACACCGGGGAGCTGTTTTTT.

This clone was detected once. The chain joins TRBV30 to TRBJ2-5; 15 bases line up with TRBD2. Germline-derived CDR1 and CDR2 are GTSNPN and SVGIG (reference sequence). The CDR3 runs to 17 residues. V gave up 0 bases and J gave up 5 bases; unmatched junction bases: 7. The CDR3 DNA sequence: TGTGCCTGGAGTGTCTCTCGGACTAGCGGGGGGGCGGAGACCCAGTACTTC. Amino acids: CAWSVSRTSGGAETQYF.

The rearrangement joins TRBV5-4 to TRBJ2-5; D is possibly TRBD1 or TRBD2 (5 bases each). Trimming left V 4 bases short and J 1 base short, with 11 bases between. The CDR3 spans 14 residues. The V gene's germline CDR1 is SGHNT and CDR2 YYREEE (reference sequence). The CDR3 here is CASSPGRLQETQYF. CDR3 in DNA: TGTGCCAGCAGCCCGGGACGGCTCCAAGAGACCCAGTACTTC.

The chain uses TRBV5-1 and TRBJ2-3, with 10 bases lining up with TRBD1. There are 17 residues in the CDR3. Germline V gene sequence: CDR1 SGHRS, CDR2 YFSETQ. Unmatched junction bases numbered 8, after V lost 3 bases and J lost 1 base. CDR3 bases: TGCGCCAGCAGCTACGACAGGGGGCGGTCGGGCACAGATACGCAGTATTTT. This sequence encodes CASSYDRGRSGTDTQYF.

The chain uses TRBV7-2 and TRBJ2-5; no clear D. V lost 10 bases and J lost 0, with 12 bases in between. Germline lookup yields CDR1 SGHTA and CDR2 FQGNSA. The CDR3 contains 13 residues. This CDR3 is CATTWANQETQYF. CDR3 nucleotide sequence: TGTGCCACCACATGGGCGAACCAAGAGACCCAGTACTTC.

The chain links TRBV9 to TRBJ1-2; no clear D gene. V was trimmed by 0 bases and J by 4 bases, leaving 13 bases between them. The CDR3 sequence is 15 residues long. In germline, CDR1 is SGDLS, CDR2 YYNGEE. As DNA, the CDR3 is TGTGCCAGCAGCGTAGGACCATCCCCGGGCTATGGCTACACCTTC. Translated, it gives CASSVGPSPGYGYTF.

V is TRBV7-2 and J is TRBJ1-2; D is unresolved. The CDR3 runs to 13 residues. Germline CDR1 and CDR2: SGHTA and FQGNSA. The germline V and J ends were trimmed by 2 bases and 1 base, with 5 bases remaining between them. CDR3 loop: CASSLPNNYGYTF. The CDR3 nucleotides read TGTGCCAGCAGCTTACCCAATAACTATGGCTACACCTTC.

The V gene is TRBV15, the J gene TRBJ2-2; 7 nucleotides agree with TRBD1. Germline values: CDR1 LNHNV, CDR2 YYDKDF (reference sequence). V lost 3 bases and J lost 7; bases outside the gene matches: 8. The CDR3 extends over 15 amino acids. In DNA, the CDR3 is TGTGCCACCAGCAGGAAAGGGGGCGTGGGCGGGGAGCTGTTTTTT. Translated, it gives CATSRKGGVGGELFF.

The chain joins TRBV30 to TRBJ2-5; 10 bases align to TRBD1. CDR1 and CDR2 (germline): GTSNPN, SVGIG (reference sequence). The CDR3 is made up of 13 amino acids. Trimming took 8 bases from V and 4 from J; bases not matched to a gene: 7. The CDR3 DNA is TGTGCCCGGGGGGACAGGGGTCGAGAGACCCAGTACTTC. This encodes CARGDRGRETQYF.

The V call is TRBV6-1, the J call TRBJ1-4; D remains unclear. V was shortened by 7 bases and J by 7 bases, with 16 bases between the two germline ends. The CDR3 contains 14 residues. Germline CDR1 is MNHNS and CDR2 is SASEGT. The CDR3 protein is CASNGHLHIEKLFF. The CDR3 nucleotides are TGTGCCAGCAACGGGCATTTACATATTGAAAAACTGTTTTTT.

The rearrangement links TRBV5-1 to TRBJ2-5; TRBD1 matches at 7 bases. The ends lost 5 bases at V and 1 base at J; junction bases unmatched: 8. The CDR3 totals 15 residues. CDR1 SGHRS and CDR2 YFSETQ come from the germline V gene. The CDR3, as DNA: TGCGCCAGCAGAGCCCCTAGGGGGCTCCAAGAGACCCAGTACTTC. Translation gives CASRAPRGLQETQYF.

V usage is TRBV5-5 and J usage is TRBJ1-4; no reliable D call. The germline V gene has CDR1 SGHKS and CDR2 YYEKEE (reference sequence). The V gene lost 0 bases and the J gene lost 7 bases, with 13 bases spanning the gap. This CDR3 comprises 15 residues. The CDR3: CASSLVQGIPEKLFF. In nucleotides, the CDR3 is TGTGCCAGCAGCTTGGTACAAGGAATCCCTGAAAAACTGTTTTTT.

This chain joins TRBV6-5 and TRBJ1-6; D remains ambiguous. Germline lookup yields CDR1 MNHEY and CDR2 SVGAGI. V was shortened by 6 bases and J by 4 bases, with 10 bases between the two germline ends. CDR3 length: 14 residues. The CDR3 loop reads CASSPGSYNSPLHF. The CDR3, as DNA: TGTGCCAGCAGCCCCGGATCATATAATTCACCCCTCCACTTT.